This record covers a single T cell receptor beta chain. Antigen: not known. The CDR3 is cut off 3 residues early in the read; its end comes from the germline J gene. With 3 bases removed from V and 4 bases from J, the gap between germline ends came to 16 bases. In germline, CDR1 is LNHDA, CDR2 SQIVND (reference sequence). The CDR3 loop spans 15 amino acids. MY09/MY11 PCR detected cervical HPV DNA; dot-blot assigned genotypes. The data were taken from a study of T cells in women clearing cervical HPV infection. Turning to the study itself: For cases, blood was sampled a median approximately 150 days after lesion detection, interquartile range roughly 80 to 200 days.

General observations from the study: Unknown T-cell numbers per sample may underlie the richness differences. TRBV6-7 abundance was lower in cases than controls (around 0.1% versus 0.15%).

Here immunoSEQ multiplex PCR was the method, and the copy in TCRdb shows in-frame clones only, minus some. The sample totals 30,000 to 40,000 clones. This sequence originates from a woman between 18 and 75 years old with a cervical HPV16 infection that either progressed to CIN3+ or cleared (not recorded which). The sample comprised blood buffy coat. This sequence joins TRBV19 and TRBJ2-7; a weak D match, TRBD1 (7 bases). Partial CDR3 DNA: TGTGCCAGTAGTATCGGCGGGACAGAAATATACGAG. Protein: CASSIGGTEIYE. The whole CDR3 protein reads CASSIGGTEIYEQYF.